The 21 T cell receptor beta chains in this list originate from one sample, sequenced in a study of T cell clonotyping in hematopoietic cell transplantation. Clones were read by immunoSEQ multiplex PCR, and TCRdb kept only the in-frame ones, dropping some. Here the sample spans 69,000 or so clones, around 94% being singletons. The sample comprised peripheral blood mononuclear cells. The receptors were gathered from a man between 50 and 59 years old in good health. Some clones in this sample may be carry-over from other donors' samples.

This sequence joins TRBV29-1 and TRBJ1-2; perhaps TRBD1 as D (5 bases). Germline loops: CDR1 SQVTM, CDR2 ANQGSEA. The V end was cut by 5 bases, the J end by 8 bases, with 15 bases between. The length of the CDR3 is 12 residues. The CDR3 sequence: CSVMELGLGYTF. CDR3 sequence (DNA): TGCAGCGTTATGGAATTGGGGCTCGGCTACACCTTC.

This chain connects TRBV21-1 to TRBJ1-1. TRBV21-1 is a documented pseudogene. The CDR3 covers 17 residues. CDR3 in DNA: TGTGCCAGCAGCAAAGCCCCCTCGAGGGCGCGGAACACTGAAGCTTTCTTT. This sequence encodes CASSKAPSRARNTEAFF.

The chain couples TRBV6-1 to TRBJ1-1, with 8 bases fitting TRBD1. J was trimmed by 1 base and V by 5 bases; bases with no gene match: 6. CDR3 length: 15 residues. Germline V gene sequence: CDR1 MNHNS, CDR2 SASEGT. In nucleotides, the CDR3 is TGTGCCAGCAGTCAAACAGGGGGAACGAACACTGAAGCTTTCTTT. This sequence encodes CASSQTGGTNTEAFF.

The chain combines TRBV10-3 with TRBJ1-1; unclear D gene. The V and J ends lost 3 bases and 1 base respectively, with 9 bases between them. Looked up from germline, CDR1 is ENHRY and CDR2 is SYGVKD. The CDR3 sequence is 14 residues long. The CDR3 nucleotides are TGTGCCATCAGTGACCCCACCGGGAACACTGAAGCTTTCTTT. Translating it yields CAISDPTGNTEAFF.

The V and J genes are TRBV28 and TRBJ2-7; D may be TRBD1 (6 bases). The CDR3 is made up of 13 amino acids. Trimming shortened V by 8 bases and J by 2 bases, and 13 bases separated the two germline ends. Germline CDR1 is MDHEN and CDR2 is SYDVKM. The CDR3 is CASRKGGTYEQYF. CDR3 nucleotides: TGTGCCAGCCGAAAAGGGGGAACCTACGAGCAGTACTTC.

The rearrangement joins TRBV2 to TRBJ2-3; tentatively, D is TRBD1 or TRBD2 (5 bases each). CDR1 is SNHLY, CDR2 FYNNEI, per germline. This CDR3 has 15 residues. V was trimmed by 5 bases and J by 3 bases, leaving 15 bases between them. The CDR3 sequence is CASSWDALGTDTQYF. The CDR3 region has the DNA TGTGCCAGCAGTTGGGACGCCCTTGGAACAGATACGCAGTATTTT.

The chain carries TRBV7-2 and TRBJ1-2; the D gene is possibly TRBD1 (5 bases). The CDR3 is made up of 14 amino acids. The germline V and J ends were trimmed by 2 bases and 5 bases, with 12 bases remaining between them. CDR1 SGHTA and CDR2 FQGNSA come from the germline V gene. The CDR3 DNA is TGTGCCAGCAGCTTAACCGGGACGGATTATGGCTACACCTTC. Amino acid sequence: CASSLTGTDYGYTF.

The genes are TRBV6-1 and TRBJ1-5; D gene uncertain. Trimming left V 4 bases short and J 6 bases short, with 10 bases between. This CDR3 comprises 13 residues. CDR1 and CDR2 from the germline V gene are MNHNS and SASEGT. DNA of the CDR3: TGTGCCAGCAGTGTCCTCTCCGGTCAGCCCCAGCATTTT. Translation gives CASSVLSGQPQHF.

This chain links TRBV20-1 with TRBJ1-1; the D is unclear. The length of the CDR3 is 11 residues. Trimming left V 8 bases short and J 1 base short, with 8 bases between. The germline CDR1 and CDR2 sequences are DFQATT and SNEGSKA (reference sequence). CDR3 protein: CSTRRNTEAFF. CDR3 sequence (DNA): TGCAGTACCCGCCGGAACACTGAAGCTTTCTTT.

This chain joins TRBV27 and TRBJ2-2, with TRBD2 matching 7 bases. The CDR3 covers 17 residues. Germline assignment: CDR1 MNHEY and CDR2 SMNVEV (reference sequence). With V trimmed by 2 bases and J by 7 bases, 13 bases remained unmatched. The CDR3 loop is CASSLGAGRGYNGELFF. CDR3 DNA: TGTGCCAGCAGTTTAGGAGCAGGGAGGGGTTACAACGGGGAGCTGTTTTTT.

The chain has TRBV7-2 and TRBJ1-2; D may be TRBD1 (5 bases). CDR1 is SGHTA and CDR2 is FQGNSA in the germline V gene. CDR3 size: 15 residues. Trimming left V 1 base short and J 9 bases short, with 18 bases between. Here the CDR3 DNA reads TGTGCCAGCAGCTTAGACTACGAGGGGATCCTGAGCTACACCTTC. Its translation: CASSLDYEGILSYTF.

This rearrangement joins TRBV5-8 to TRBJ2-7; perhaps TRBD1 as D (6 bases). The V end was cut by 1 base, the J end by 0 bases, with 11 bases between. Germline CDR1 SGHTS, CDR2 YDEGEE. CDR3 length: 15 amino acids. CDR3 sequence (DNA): TGTGCCAGCAGCTTGCCCGCAGGGGACTCCTACGAGCAGTACTTC. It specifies CASSLPAGDSYEQYF.

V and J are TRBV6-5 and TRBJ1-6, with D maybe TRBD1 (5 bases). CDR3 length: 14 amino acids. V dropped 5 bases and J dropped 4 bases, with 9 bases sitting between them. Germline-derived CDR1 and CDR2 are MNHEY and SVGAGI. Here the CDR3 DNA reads TGTGCCAGCAGTCCAGACAGTTATAATTCACCCCTCCACTTT. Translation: CASSPDSYNSPLHF.

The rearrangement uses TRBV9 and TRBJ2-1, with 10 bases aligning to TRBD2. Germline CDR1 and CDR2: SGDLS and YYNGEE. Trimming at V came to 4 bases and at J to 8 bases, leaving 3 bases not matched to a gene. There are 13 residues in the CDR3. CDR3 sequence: CASSTGLADEQFF. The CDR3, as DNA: TGTGCCAGCAGCACAGGACTAGCGGATGAGCAGTTCTTC.

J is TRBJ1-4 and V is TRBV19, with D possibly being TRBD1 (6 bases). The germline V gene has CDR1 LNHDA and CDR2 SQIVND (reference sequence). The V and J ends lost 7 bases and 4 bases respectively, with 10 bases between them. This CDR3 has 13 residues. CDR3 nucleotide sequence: TGTGCCAGTACCCGGGGGCTTAATGAAAAACTGTTTTTT. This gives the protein CASTRGLNEKLFF.

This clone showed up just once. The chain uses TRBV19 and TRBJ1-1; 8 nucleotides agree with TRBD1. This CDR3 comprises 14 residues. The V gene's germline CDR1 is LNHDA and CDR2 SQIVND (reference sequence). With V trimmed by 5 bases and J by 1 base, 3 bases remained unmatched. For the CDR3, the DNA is TGTGCCAGTAGTCAAACAGGGGGGAACACTGAAGCTTTCTTT. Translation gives CASSQTGGNTEAFF.

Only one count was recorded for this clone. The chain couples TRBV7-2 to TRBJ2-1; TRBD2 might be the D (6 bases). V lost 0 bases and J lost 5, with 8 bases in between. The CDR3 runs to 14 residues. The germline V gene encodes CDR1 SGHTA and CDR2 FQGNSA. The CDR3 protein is CASSLAGLHNEQFF. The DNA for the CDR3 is TGTGCCAGCAGCTTAGCGGGACTTCACAATGAGCAGTTCTTC.

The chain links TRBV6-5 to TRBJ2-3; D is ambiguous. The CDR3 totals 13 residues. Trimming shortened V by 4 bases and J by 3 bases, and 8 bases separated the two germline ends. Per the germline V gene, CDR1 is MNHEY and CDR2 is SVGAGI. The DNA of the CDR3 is TGTGCCAGCAGTTCCGGACCGACAGATACGCAGTATTTT. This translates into CASSSGPTDTQYF.

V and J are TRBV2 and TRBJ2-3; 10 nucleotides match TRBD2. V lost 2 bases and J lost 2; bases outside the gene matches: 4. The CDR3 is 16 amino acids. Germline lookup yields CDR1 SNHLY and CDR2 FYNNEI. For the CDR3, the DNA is TGTGCCAGCAGTGAACTAGCGGGGGCCATCACAGATACGCAGTATTTT. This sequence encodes CASSELAGAITDTQYF.

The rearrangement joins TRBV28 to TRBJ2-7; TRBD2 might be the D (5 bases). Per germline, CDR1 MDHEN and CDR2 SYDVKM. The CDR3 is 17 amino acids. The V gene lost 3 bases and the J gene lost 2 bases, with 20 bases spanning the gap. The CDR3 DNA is TGTGCCAGCAGTTTCGCTCGGATTAGCGTATCCACCTACGAGCAGTACTTC. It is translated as CASSFARISVSTYEQYF.

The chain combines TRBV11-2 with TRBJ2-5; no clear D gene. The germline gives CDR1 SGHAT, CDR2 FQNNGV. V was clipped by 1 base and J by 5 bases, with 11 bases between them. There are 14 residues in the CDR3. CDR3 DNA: TGTGCCAGCAGCTTAGGCCATCAATCGGAGACCCAGTACTTC. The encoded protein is CASSLGHQSETQYF.